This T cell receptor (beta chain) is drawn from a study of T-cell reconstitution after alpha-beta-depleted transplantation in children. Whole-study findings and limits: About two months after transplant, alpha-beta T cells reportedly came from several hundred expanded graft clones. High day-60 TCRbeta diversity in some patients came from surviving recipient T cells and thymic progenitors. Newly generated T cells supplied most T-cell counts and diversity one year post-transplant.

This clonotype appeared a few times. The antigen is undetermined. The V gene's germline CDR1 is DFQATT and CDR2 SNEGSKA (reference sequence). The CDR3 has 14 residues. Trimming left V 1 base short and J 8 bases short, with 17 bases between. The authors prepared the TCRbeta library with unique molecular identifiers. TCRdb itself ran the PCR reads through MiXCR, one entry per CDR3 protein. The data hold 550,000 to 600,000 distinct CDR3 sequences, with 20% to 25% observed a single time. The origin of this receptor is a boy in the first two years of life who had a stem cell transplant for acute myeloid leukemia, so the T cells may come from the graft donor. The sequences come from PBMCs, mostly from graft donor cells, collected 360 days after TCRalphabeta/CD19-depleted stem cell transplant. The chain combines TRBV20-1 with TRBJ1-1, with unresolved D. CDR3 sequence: CSARGAFPHPEAFF. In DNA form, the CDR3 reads TGCAGTGCTAGAGGAGCCTTCCCCCACCCAGAAGCTTTCTTT.